A selection of T cell receptor beta chains follows, all from one sample in a study of post-analysis software for immune sequencing data. From the PCR reads, TCRdb called clonotypes with MiXCR, one entry per CDR3 protein. The sample has roughly 400,000 distinct CDR3 sequences, approximately 38% seen once. The sequencing sample was made of blood. These receptors were taken from a girl aged 2 to 9 with multiple sclerosis. Both conserved end residues are part of each CDR3. The order of the fields is V gene, clone size, D gene, J gene, CDR3 length, CDR3 protein, CDR3 DNA. A D gene is named only where the DNA matches it firmly. Only some rows state a clone size, as once, few, many or a class for expanded clones.

TRBV20-1,few,-,TRBJ1-6,17,CSARDWQGLAYNSPLHF,TGCAGTGCTAGAGATTGGCAGGGGTTGGCTTATAATTCACCCCTCCACTTT
TRBV6-6,once,TRBD2,TRBJ2-1,15,CASSYGRGSNNEQFF,TGTGCCAGCAGTTACGGGCGGGGGAGCAACAATGAGCAGTTCTTC
TRBV12-5,few,-,TRBJ2-7,12,CASGPDFYEQYF,TGTGCTAGTGGTCCCGATTTCTACGAGCAGTACTTC
TRBV12-3/TRBV12-4,few,-,TRBJ2-5,15,CASSLNPAGSETQYF,TGTGCCAGCAGTTTAAATCCGGCAGGGTCAGAGACCCAGTACTTC
TRBV7-9,-,-,TRBJ1-1,14,CASSFAGRGTEAFF,TGTGCCAGCAGCTTTGCGGGTAGAGGGACTGAAGCTTTCTTT
TRBV20-1,few,TRBD2,TRBJ2-5,15,CSGIGLAGSQETQYF,TGCAGTGGAATTGGACTAGCGGGGAGTCAGGAGACCCAGTACTTC
TRBV4-1,few,-,TRBJ2-7,16,CASSQDWRPGGHEQYF,TGCGCCAGCAGCCAAGATTGGCGGCCAGGTGGCCACGAGCAGTACTTC
TRBV9,few,-,TRBJ2-1,13,CASSVVGDNEQFF,TGTGCCAGCAGCGTAGTGGGTGACAATGAGCAGTTCTTC
TRBV29-1,few,-,TRBJ2-7,14,CSVEEARGGGEQYF,TGCAGCGTTGAAGAGGCTAGAGGGGGGGGCGAGCAGTACTTC
TRBV12-3/TRBV12-4,few,TRBD1,TRBJ1-5,14,CASRSGQGNQPQHF,TGTGCCAGCAGATCCGGACAGGGCAATCAGCCTCAGCATTTT
TRBV5-1,few,-,TRBJ2-5,14,CASSNGQLQETQYF,TGCGCCAGCAGCAATGGACAGTTACAAGAGACCCAGTACTTC
TRBV28,few,-,TRBJ2-7,15,CASSLPRASSYEQYF,TGTGCCAGCAGTTTACCCCGGGCCAGCTCCTACGAGCAGTACTTC
TRBV6-2/TRBV6-3,-,TRBD2,TRBJ2-6,20,CASSYSDRAGGNSGANVLTF,TGTGCCAGCAGTTACTCGGACCGGGCGGGAGGCAACTCTGGGGCCAACGTCCTGACTTTC
TRBV7-3,-,TRBD2,TRBJ2-1,17,CASSLLGPGGLYNEQFF,TGTGCCAGCAGCTTATTGGGGCCGGGGGGACTATACAATGAGCAGTTCTTC
TRBV12-3/TRBV12-4,-,-,TRBJ2-4,18,CASTLVLDGRRAKNIQYF,TGTGCCAGCACCCTGGTTTTGGACGGCAGGAGAGCCAAAAACATTCAGTACTTC
TRBV20-1,-,-,TRBJ1-2,12,CSAANERFGYTF,TGCAGTGCCGCCAATGAGCGGTTTGGCTACACCTTC
TRBV9,-,TRBD2,TRBJ2-7,17,CASSALPLVAGPYEQYF,TGTGCCAGCAGCGCCTTGCCGTTGGTAGCGGGACCCTACGAGCAGTACTTC
TRBV11-1,-,-,TRBJ1-6,14,CASRIGQNNSPLHF,TGTGCCAGCAGAATCGGACAAAATAATTCACCCCTCCACTTT
TRBV15,-,-,TRBJ2-4,16,CATSRDSTVAKNIQYF,TGTGCCACCAGCAGAGATTCGACAGTAGCCAAAAACATTCAGTACTTC
TRBV27,-,-,TRBJ2-7,14,CASSPALLNYEQYF,TGTGCCAGCAGTCCCGCCCTGTTGAACTACGAGCAGTACTTC
TRBV10-3,-,-,TRBJ1-1,15,CAIGGGDRLSTEAFF,TGTGCCATCGGAGGAGGGGACCGCTTGAGCACTGAAGCTTTCTTT
TRBV7-9,-,-,TRBJ2-5,15,CASSLDSLTSETQYF,TGTGCCAGCAGCTTAGACTCACTAACCAGCGAGACCCAGTACTTC
TRBV5-6,few,-,TRBJ2-1,12,CASSFIPREQFF,TGTGCCAGCAGCTTTATCCCTCGCGAGCAGTTCTTC
TRBV7-9,-,-,TRBJ2-7,12,CASGYNSYEQYF,TGTGCCAGCGGCTACAACTCCTACGAGCAGTACTTC
TRBV5-6,-,-,TRBJ2-5,14,CASSLGQTQETQYF,TGTGCCAGCAGCTTAGGACAGACCCAAGAGACCCAGTACTTC
TRBV5-1,few,TRBD2,TRBJ2-5,15,CASSVSGSLQETQYF,TGCGCCAGCAGCGTCAGCGGGAGTCTCCAAGAGACCCAGTACTTC
TRBV12-3/TRBV12-4,-,-,TRBJ1-5,14,CASSFRIGNQPQHF,TGTGCCAGCAGTTTTCGAATCGGGAATCAGCCCCAGCATTTT
TRBV5-1,-,TRBD1,TRBJ2-7,16,CASSLITGESLYEQYF,TGCGCCAGCAGCTTGATAACAGGGGAGAGTCTTTACGAGCAGTACTTT
TRBV12-3/TRBV12-4,-,-,TRBJ2-4,17,CASSPHPGAGGKNIQYF,TGTGCCAGCAGTCCGCACCCGGGGGCAGGCGGGAAAAACATTCAGTACTTC
TRBV12-3/TRBV12-4,-,TRBD2,TRBJ2-3,19,CASRPTSGFSSASADTQYF,TGTGCCAGCAGACCTACTAGCGGATTTTCTTCCGCTAGCGCAGATACGCAGTATTTT
TRBV11-2,few,-,TRBJ1-2,15,CASSLGPVTVEGYTF,TGTGCCAGCAGCTTAGGTCCAGTCACTGTGGAAGGCTACACCTTC
TRBV29-1,-,TRBD2,TRBJ2-1,15,CSVSISGGGDGEQFF,TGCAGCGTTTCAATTAGCGGGGGGGGAGATGGTGAGCAGTTCTTC
TRBV20-1,few,TRBD2,TRBJ2-1,16,CSARLAGKSSYNEQFF,TGCAGTGCTAGGTTAGCGGGGAAGAGCTCCTACAATGAGCAGTTCTTC
TRBV28,-,-,TRBJ2-3,15,CASSSVRESTDTQYF,TGTGCCAGCAGTTCAGTCAGGGAAAGCACAGATACGCAGTATTTT
TRBV5-1,few,TRBD2,TRBJ2-7,16,CASSLGAGASYNEQYF,TGCGCCAGCAGCTTGGGAGCGGGGGCCTCCTACAATGAGCAGTACTTC
TRBV28,-,-,TRBJ2-7,16,CASSSALRPSSHEQYF,TGTGCCAGCAGTTCCGCCTTACGTCCAAGCTCCCACGAGCAGTACTTC
TRBV6-4,once,-,TRBJ2-3,17,CASSNSPSVRRTDTQYF,TGTGCCAGCAGCAATTCTCCTAGCGTACGGCGGACAGATACGCAGTATTTT
TRBV24-1,-,TRBD1,TRBJ2-5,15,CATSDTTRGPETQYF,TGTGCCACCAGTGATACAACCAGGGGGCCTGAGACCCAGTACTTC
TRBV15,few,TRBD2,TRBJ2-1,18,CATSRDPTGTSEYNEQFF,TGTGCCACCAGCAGAGACCCCACCGGGACTAGCGAGTACAATGAGCAGTTCTTC
TRBV9,-,TRBD1,TRBJ1-2,14,CASSVSQGAEGYTF,TGTGCCAGCAGCGTGAGTCAGGGGGCAGAGGGCTACACCTTC
TRBV6-5,few,-,TRBJ2-5,14,CASSYTGRLETQYF,TGTGCCAGCAGTTACACAGGGAGGTTGGAGACCCAGTACTTC
TRBV5-1,-,TRBD2,TRBJ2-1,15,CASRAGTSGSGEQFF,TGCGCCAGCAGAGCCGGGACTAGCGGGAGTGGAGAGCAGTTCTTC
TRBV12-5,few,TRBD2,TRBJ2-3,17,CASGSTPIAGHTDTQYF,TGTGCTAGTGGTTCGACCCCCATAGCGGGGCACACAGATACGCAGTATTTT
TRBV20-1,-,-,TRBJ1-4,13,CSALQGIGEKLFF,TGCAGTGCTCTACAGGGAATTGGAGAAAAACTGTTTTTT
TRBV15,-,-,TRBJ2-5,12,CATSRVQETQYF,TGTGCCACCAGCAGGGTACAAGAGACCCAGTACTTC
TRBV7-2,few,-,TRBJ2-5,17,CASSLATSRRPQETQYF,TGTGCCAGCAGCTTAGCTACATCCCGGCGGCCCCAAGAGACCCAGTACTTC
TRBV7-3,few,-,TRBJ1-2,15,CASSQHRQGTYGYTF,TGTGCCAGCAGCCAGCACCGGCAGGGAACCTATGGCTACACCTTC
TRBV12-3/TRBV12-4,-,-,TRBJ1-2,14,CASSLQGLSYGYTF,TGTGCCAGCAGTTTGCAGGGGCTTTCCTATGGCTACACCTTC
TRBV29-1,-,-,TRBJ1-1,14,CSVIGQSGGTEAFF,TGCAGCGTCATAGGACAGTCGGGAGGGACTGAAGCTTTCTTT
TRBV20-1,few,TRBD2,TRBJ2-1,18,CSARPTWGLAGGYYEQFF,TGCAGTGCTAGACCGACGTGGGGCTTAGCGGGAGGCTATTATGAGCAGTTCTTC
TRBV5-1,few,-,TRBJ2-3,14,CASSLGLDTDTQYF,TGCGCCAGCAGCTTGGGACTAGACACAGATACGCAGTATTTT
TRBV28,-,-,TRBJ2-7,15,CASSPGAQGSYEQYF,TGTGCCAGCAGCCCAGGGGCTCAGGGCTCCTACGAGCAGTACTTC
TRBV18,-,-,TRBJ2-5,16,CASSGVERGDQETQYF,TGTGCCAGCTCCGGTGTGGAGAGGGGGGACCAAGAGACCCAGTACTTC
TRBV7-9,-,TRBD1,TRBJ1-1,14,CASSPVTGGTEAFF,TGTGCCAGCAGCCCGGTAACAGGGGGCACTGAAGCTTTCTTT
TRBV5-1,-,TRBD1,TRBJ2-1,11,CASSLTGVQFF,TGCGCCAGCAGCTTAACAGGGGTTCAGTTCTTC
TRBV28,few,-,TRBJ1-5,14,CASSFPTSNQPQHF,TGTGCCAGCAGTTTCCCCACTAGCAATCAGCCCCAGCATTTT
TRBV7-2,few,TRBD1,TRBJ1-5,14,CASSLDRGGQPQHF,TGTGCCAGCAGCTTAGACAGGGGTGGTCAGCCCCAGCATTTT
TRBV2,-,-,TRBJ2-1,14,CASSEAGPLEEQFF,TGTGCCAGCAGTGAAGCGGGTCCTCTCGAGGAGCAGTTCTTC